Described below is a single T cell receptor beta chain sequence and its context. This entry belongs to a study of blood T cells in healthy people across ages. Next came a second PCR, run for about 7 to 12 cycles, which used a sample-barcoded 5' primer along with a J-beta primer mix. TCRdb reprocessed the 5' RACE reads with MiXCR, giving one entry per CDR3 protein. Of approximately 800,000 distinct CDR3 sequences in the sample, about 62% were seen once. The sequencing sample was made of blood. This TCR derives from a man between 25 and 39 years old in good health.

The CDR3 loop is CSATGQINQPQHF. CDR3 coding DNA: TGCAGTGCTACGGGACAGATTAATCAGCCCCAGCATTTT. The J gene is TRBJ1-5, the V gene TRBV20-1; TRBD1 agrees at 7 bases. Germline assignment: CDR1 DFQATT and CDR2 SNEGSKA (reference sequence). V was pared by 4 bases and J by 4 bases, with 4 bases of the junction left unmatched. There are 13 residues in the CDR3.